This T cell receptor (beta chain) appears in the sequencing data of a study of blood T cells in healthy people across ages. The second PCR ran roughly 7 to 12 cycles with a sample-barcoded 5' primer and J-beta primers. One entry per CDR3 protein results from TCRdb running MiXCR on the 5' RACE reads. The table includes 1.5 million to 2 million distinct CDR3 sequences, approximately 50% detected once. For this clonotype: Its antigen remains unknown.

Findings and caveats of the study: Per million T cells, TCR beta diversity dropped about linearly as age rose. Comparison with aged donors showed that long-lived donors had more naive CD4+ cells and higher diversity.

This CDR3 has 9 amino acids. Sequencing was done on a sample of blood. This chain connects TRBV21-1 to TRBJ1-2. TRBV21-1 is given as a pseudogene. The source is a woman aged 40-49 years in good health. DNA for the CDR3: TGTGCCAGCAGCAAAGCGCTCACCTTC. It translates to CASSKALTF.